Below, 21 T cell receptor beta chains from the same sample are listed, as sequenced in a study of CD8 T cells in ankylosing spondylitis. TCRdb processed the 5' RACE reads anew with MiXCR; each CDR3 protein has one entry. The sample has roughly 120,000 distinct CDR3 sequences; approximately 15% are singletons. Sequencing was performed on blood, either unsorted or a sorted T cell fraction (not recorded which). These receptors originate from a female donor with ankylosing spondylitis or in good health (not recorded which).

The chain recombines TRBV5-5 with TRBJ2-3; 9 nucleotides agree with TRBD2. Per the germline V gene, CDR1 is SGHKS and CDR2 is YYEKEE (reference sequence). This CDR3 region has 16 residues. After removal of 0 bases from V and 3 bases from J, the junction contained 5 bases not matched to a gene. The CDR3 sequence: CASSLESGGKTDTQYF. CDR3 DNA sequence: TGTGCCAGCAGCTTGGAGAGCGGGGGGAAGACAGATACGCAGTATTTT.

In this sample, this clonotype turned up many times. The CDR3 DNA is TGCAGTGCTAGAGGGACTAGCCGCCCCTACGAGCAGTACTTC. Residues: CSARGTSRPYEQYF. The J gene is TRBJ2-7, the V gene TRBV20-1; the match to TRBD2 covers 8 bases. Germline V gene sequence: CDR1 DFQATT, CDR2 SNEGSKA (reference sequence). The V gene end was trimmed by 1 base and the J gene end by 2 bases; junction bases not matched to a gene: 4. The CDR3 runs to 14 residues.

The rearrangement links TRBV20-1 to TRBJ2-1; 10 nucleotides agree with TRBD2. Germline trimming cut 0 bases from V and 12 bases from J; bases unmatched to any gene: 11. Germline-derived CDR1 and CDR2 are DFQATT and SNEGSKA (reference sequence). This CDR3 region has 15 residues. CDR3 coding DNA: TGCAGTGCTAGAGAAGGAAGCGGGGGGGATTCTGGGCAGTTCTTC. Protein product: CSAREGSGGDSGQFF.

In this sample, this clonotype turned up many times. The rearrangement uses TRBV5-1 and TRBJ1-2, with a weak D call TRBD1 (5 bases). CDR1 and CDR2 (germline): SGHRS, YFSETQ. CDR3 length equals 15 residues. Trimming pared 0 bases from V and 4 bases from J, leaving 13 bases between. The CDR3 spells CASSLGPMGGYGYTF. The CDR3 region has the DNA TGCGCCAGCAGCTTGGGCCCCATGGGGGGCTATGGCTACACCTTC.

This clonotype was counted many times. The J gene is TRBJ2-2, the V gene TRBV2; weak D call: TRBD2 (5 bases). The CDR3 is made up of 13 amino acids. Per germline, CDR1 SNHLY and CDR2 FYNNEI. The V and J ends lost 8 bases and 2 bases respectively, with 9 bases between them. The DNA of the CDR3 is TGTGCCAGCCACGGACTTAACACCGGGGAGCTGTTTTTT. The encoded protein is CASHGLNTGELFF.

The chain carries TRBV24-1 and TRBJ2-1; 10 positions match TRBD1. Germline lookup yields CDR1 KGHDR and CDR2 SFDVKD. The CDR3 is made up of 13 amino acids. The V segment lost 6 bases and the J segment 8 bases; nucleotides outside the gene matches: 3. The chain's CDR3 is CATSPGTGDEQFF. The CDR3 DNA sequence: TGTGCCACCAGTCCCGGGACAGGGGATGAGCAGTTCTTC.

V and J are TRBV12-3 or TRBV12-4 and TRBJ1-5, with D possibly matching TRBD1 (6 bases). This CDR3 has 16 amino acids. Trimming removed 5 bases from V and 1 base from J, with 15 bases in between. Here the CDR3 reads CASSHKGGQSNQPQHF. DNA for the CDR3: TGTGCCAGCAGTCACAAGGGCGGACAGAGCAATCAGCCCCAGCATTTT.

The V and J genes are TRBV20-1 and TRBJ2-5, with 8 nucleotides matching TRBD1. Germline loops: CDR1 DFQATT, CDR2 SNEGSKA (reference sequence). Trimming removed 0 bases from V and 4 bases from J; junction bases left unmatched: 4. This CDR3 comprises 14 residues. CDR3 protein: CSARERQGRETQYF. The CDR3, as DNA: TGCAGTGCTAGAGAGCGACAGGGGAGAGAGACCCAGTACTTC.

This clonotype appeared many times. The chain links TRBV12-3 or TRBV12-4 to TRBJ2-3; 8 bases match TRBD1. The V gene end was trimmed by 3 bases and the J gene end by 6 bases; junction bases not matched to a gene: 14. This CDR3 spans 17 amino acids. The DNA for the CDR3 is TGTGCCAGCAGTTTTTATGGAAACAGGGGGGCTTCGGATACGCAGTATTTT. Translating gives CASSFYGNRGASDTQYF.

This clonotype was detected ten times or more. The genes are TRBV3-1 and TRBJ1-1; 7 positions agree with TRBD1. There are 16 residues in the CDR3. The germline gives CDR1 LGHDT, CDR2 YNNKEL (reference sequence). V lost 4 bases and J lost 4; bases outside the gene matches: 12. The CDR3 nucleotides are TGTGCCAGCAGCCCGCTCACAGGGGAAATTCGCACTGAAGCTTTCTTT. Translation: CASSPLTGEIRTEAFF.

The V gene is TRBV28, the J gene TRBJ2-2; D uncertain. V was clipped by 5 bases and J by 1 base, with 11 bases between them. Per germline, CDR1 MDHEN and CDR2 SYDVKM. The CDR3 covers 15 residues. CDR3 coding DNA: TGTGCCAGCAGTGGTCAGGATCTGAACACCGGGGAGCTGTTTTTT. This translates into CASSGQDLNTGELFF.

This clonotype came up a few times. V and J are TRBV20-1 and TRBJ1-3, with 8 bases fitting TRBD1. Germline CDR1 and CDR2: DFQATT and SNEGSKA (reference sequence). The CDR3 loop spans 14 amino acids. V was clipped by 6 bases and J by 4 bases; unmatched bases: 8. The CDR3 loop reads CSAGQGATGNTIYF. Written as DNA, the CDR3 is TGCAGTGCGGGGCAGGGGGCGACGGGAAACACCATATATTTT.

This chain links TRBV12-3 or TRBV12-4 with TRBJ2-1, with 7 bases fitting TRBD2. The V and J ends lost 3 bases and 5 bases, in that order; junction bases with no gene match: 7. This CDR3 contains 15 residues. The DNA of the CDR3 is TGTGCCAGCAGTTTTTCGGGGAGGGCCAACAATGAGCAGTTCTTC. Residues: CASSFSGRANNEQFF.

In its sample, this clonotype was seen a few times. The chain joins TRBV20-1 to TRBJ1-2, with a tentative D call TRBD1 (6 bases). CDR1 and CDR2 (germline): DFQATT, SNEGSKA (reference sequence). The CDR3 spans 14 residues. Trimming removed 0 bases from V and 2 bases from J, with 10 bases in between. The CDR3 nucleotides read TGCAGTGCTAGAGAGGGGGCAGTGAACTATGGCTACACCTTC. Protein: CSAREGAVNYGYTF.

This clonotype was seen repeatedly, ten times or more. The chain is built from TRBV5-1 and TRBJ2-1, with D maybe TRBD2 (5 bases). The V and J ends lost 0 bases and 4 bases respectively, with 11 bases between them. The CDR3 runs 15 residues. Germline CDR1 SGHRS, CDR2 YFSETQ. This CDR3 is CASSLVASRYNEQFF. Written as DNA, the CDR3 is TGCGCCAGCAGCTTGGTGGCTAGCAGATACAATGAGCAGTTCTTC.

This clonotype was seen ten or more times. The chain carries TRBV12-3 or TRBV12-4 and TRBJ1-4; TRBD1 matches 8 bases. The V segment lost 9 bases and the J segment 7 bases; nucleotides outside the gene matches: 10. The CDR3 length is 14 residues. As DNA, the CDR3 is TGTGCCAGTGATTCTCAGGGGGCGTCTGAAAAACTGTTTTTT. Translation: CASDSQGASEKLFF.

CDR3 loop: CASSQDLVGPDNEQFF. As DNA, the CDR3 is TGTGCCAGCAGCCAAGATCTCGTGGGACCAGACAATGAGCAGTTCTTC. The chain links TRBV3-1 to TRBJ2-1; perhaps D is TRBD1 or TRBD2 (5 bases each). Germline CDR1 LGHDT, CDR2 YNNKEL (reference sequence). The CDR3 covers 16 residues. Trimming cost V 0 bases and J 5 bases, with 14 bases left between them.

This clonotype has ten or more counts. The chain links TRBV29-1 to TRBJ1-1; no clear D. The CDR3 runs to 13 residues. Germline CDR1 and CDR2: SQVTM and ANQGSEA. V was cut by 6 bases and J by 3 bases, with 14 bases left in between. In DNA form, the CDR3 reads TGCAGCGTGACGTATTTCCAGGACACTGAAGCTTTCTTT. Translation gives CSVTYFQDTEAFF.

The chain uses TRBV30 and TRBJ1-5; 9 bases map to TRBD1. Trimming removed 0 bases from V and 6 bases from J; junction bases left unmatched: 3. Germline V gives CDR1 GTSNPN, CDR2 SVGIG (reference sequence). The CDR3 totals 14 residues. The CDR3 sequence: CAWSVQGAGQPQHF. CDR3 in DNA: TGTGCCTGGAGTGTACAGGGGGCCGGTCAGCCCCAGCATTTT.

The table lists this clonotype with many counts. The V and J genes are TRBV5-5 and TRBJ1-2, with 8 positions matching TRBD1. Trimming at V came to 0 bases and at J to 7 bases, leaving 8 bases not matched to a gene. Germline lookup yields CDR1 SGHKS and CDR2 YYEKEE (reference sequence). The CDR3 runs 15 residues. DNA for the CDR3: TGTGCCAGCAGCTTGGAGGGTCAGGGGGCAGGTGGCTACACCTTC. It specifies CASSLEGQGAGGYTF.

The sample holds many counts of this clonotype. The V gene is TRBV28, the J gene TRBJ1-6; TRBD1 might be the D (5 bases). This CDR3 has 14 residues. The germline gives CDR1 MDHEN, CDR2 SYDVKM. V was trimmed by 6 bases and J by 9 bases, leaving 15 bases between them. The CDR3 nucleotides are TGTGCCAGCAGCTCTGGGGGTAATGGTTCACCCCTCCACTTT. It encodes CASSSGGNGSPLHF.